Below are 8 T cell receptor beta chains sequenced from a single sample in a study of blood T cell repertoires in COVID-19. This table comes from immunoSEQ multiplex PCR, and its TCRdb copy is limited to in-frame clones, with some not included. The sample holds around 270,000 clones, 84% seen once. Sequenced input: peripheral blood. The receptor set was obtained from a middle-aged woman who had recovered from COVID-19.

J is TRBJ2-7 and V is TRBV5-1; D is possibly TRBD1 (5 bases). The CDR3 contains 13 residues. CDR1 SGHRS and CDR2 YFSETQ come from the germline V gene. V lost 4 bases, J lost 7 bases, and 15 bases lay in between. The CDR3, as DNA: TGCGCCAGCAGCCTACCTCAGGGTGAAGAGCAGTACTTC. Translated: CASSLPQGEEQYF. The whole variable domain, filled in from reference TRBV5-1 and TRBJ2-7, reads KAGVTQTPRYLIKTRGQQVTLSCSPISGHRSVSWYQQTPGQGLQFLFEYFSETQRNKGNFPGRFSGRQFSNSRSEMNVSTLELGDSALYLCASSLPQGEEQYFGPGTRLTVT.

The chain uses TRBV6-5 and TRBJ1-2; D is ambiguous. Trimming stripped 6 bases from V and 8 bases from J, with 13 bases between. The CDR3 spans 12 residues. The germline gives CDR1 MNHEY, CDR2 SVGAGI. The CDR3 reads CASSPQASGYTF. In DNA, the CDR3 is TGTGCCAGCAGCCCCCAGGCTTCCGGCTACACCTTC.

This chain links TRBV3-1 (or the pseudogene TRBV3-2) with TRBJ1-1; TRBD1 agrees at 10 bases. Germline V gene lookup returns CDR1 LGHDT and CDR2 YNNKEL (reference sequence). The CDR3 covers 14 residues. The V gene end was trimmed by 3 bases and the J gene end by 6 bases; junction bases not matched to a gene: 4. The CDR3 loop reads CASSHGQGVPEAFF. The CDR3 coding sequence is TGTGCCAGCAGCCACGGACAGGGGGTCCCTGAAGCTTTCTTT.

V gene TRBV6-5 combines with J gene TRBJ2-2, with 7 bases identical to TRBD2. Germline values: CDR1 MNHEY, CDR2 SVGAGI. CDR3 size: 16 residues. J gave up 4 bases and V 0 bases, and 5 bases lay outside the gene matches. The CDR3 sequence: CASSYSGWEGTGELFF. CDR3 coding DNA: TGTGCCAGCAGTTACTCCGGCTGGGAGGGCACCGGGGAGCTGTTTTTT.

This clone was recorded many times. The CDR3 region has the DNA TGTGCCAGCAGCCAAGACAGAGGACTTAACTATGGCTACACCTTC. This gives the protein CASSQDRGLNYGYTF. The chain recombines TRBV3-1 (or the pseudogene TRBV3-2) with TRBJ1-2; D not certain. With 0 bases removed from V and 1 base from J, the gap between germline ends came to 9 bases. In germline, CDR1 is LGHDT, CDR2 YNNKEL (reference sequence). The CDR3 sequence is 15 residues long.

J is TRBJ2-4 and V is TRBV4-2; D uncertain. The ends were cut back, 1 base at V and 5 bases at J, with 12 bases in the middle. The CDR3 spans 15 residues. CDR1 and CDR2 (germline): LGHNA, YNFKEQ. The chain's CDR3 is CASSQGSLTENIQYF. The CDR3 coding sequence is TGTGCCAGCAGCCAAGGGTCGTTAACAGAAAACATTCAGTACTTC.

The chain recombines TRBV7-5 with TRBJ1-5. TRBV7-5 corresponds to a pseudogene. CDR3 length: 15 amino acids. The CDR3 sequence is CVRSLGGSEGQPQHF. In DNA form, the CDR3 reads TGTGTCAGAAGCTTAGGAGGAAGTGAGGGTCAGCCCCAGCATTTT.

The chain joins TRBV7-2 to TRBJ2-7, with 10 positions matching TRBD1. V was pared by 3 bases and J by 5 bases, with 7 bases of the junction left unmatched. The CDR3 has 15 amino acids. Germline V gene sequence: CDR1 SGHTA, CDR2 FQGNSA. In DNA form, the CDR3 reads TGTGCCAGCAGCTTGTGGACAGGGGGAGTCCACGAGCAGTACTTC. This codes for CASSLWTGGVHEQYF. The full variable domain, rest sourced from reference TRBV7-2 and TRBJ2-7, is GAGVSQSPSNKVTEKGKDVELRCDPISGHTALYWYRQSLGQGLEFLIYFQGNSAPDKSGLPSDRFSAERTGGSVSTLTIQRTQQEDSAVYLCASSLWTGGVHEQYFGPGTRLTVT.